The 6 T cell receptor beta chains presented below share a single source sample, sequenced in a study of blood T cell repertoires in COVID-19. Assay used: immunoSEQ multiplex PCR; TCRdb lists only in-frame clones, some missing. The sample yields 60,000 to 90,000 clones, approximately 86% seen once. Material for sequencing was peripheral blood. Receptor source: a human donor in a cohort sampled during active COVID-19.

J is TRBJ2-2 and V is TRBV6-5; tentatively, D is TRBD1 (6 bases). The germline V gene encodes CDR1 MNHEY and CDR2 SVGAGI. The CDR3 is 12 residues long. Trimming took off 6 bases at V and 6 bases at J, with 8 bases between the two ends. Here the CDR3 reads CASRQGSGELFF. As DNA, the CDR3 is TGTGCCAGCAGGCAGGGGTCCGGGGAGCTGTTTTTT.

The chain uses TRBV10-2 and TRBJ2-7, with 15 bases lining up with TRBD2. V gave up 8 bases and J gave up 5 bases; unmatched junction bases: 7. CDR1 is WSHSY, CDR2 SAAADI, per germline. CDR3 length: 15 amino acids. In nucleotides, the CDR3 is TGCGCCAGCGCTGGACTAGCGGGAGGGCCGGACGAGCAGTACTTC. It codes for CASAGLAGGPDEQYF.

The chain employs TRBV19 and TRBJ1-2; D ambiguous. V lost 3 bases to trimming and J lost 6 bases, with 11 bases between them. Germline V gene lookup returns CDR1 LNHDA and CDR2 SQIVND (reference sequence). The CDR3 sequence is 13 residues long. The CDR3 protein is CASSIEGGHGYTF. In DNA, the CDR3 is TGTGCCAGTAGTATTGAGGGCGGGCATGGCTACACCTTC.

The genes are TRBV15 and TRBJ2-3, with TRBD2 identical over 11 bases. This CDR3 spans 16 amino acids. From germline, CDR1 is LNHNV and CDR2 YYDKDF (reference sequence). V lost 3 bases and J lost 2; bases outside the gene matches: 4. This CDR3 reads CATSSGLAGLTDTQYF. The CDR3 nucleotides read TGTGCCACCAGCAGCGGACTAGCGGGCCTCACAGATACGCAGTATTTT. Full variable domain (missing parts from reference TRBV15 and TRBJ2-3): DAMVIQNPRYQVTQFGKPVTLSCSQTLNHNVMYWYQQKSSQAPKLLFHYYDKDFNNEADTPDNFQSRRPNTSFCFLDIRSPGLGDTAMYLCATSSGLAGLTDTQYFGPGTRLTVL.

Points on this clone: An end of the junction does not agree with germline; a read error may underlie this. This chain uses TRBV6-1 with TRBJ2-2; TRBD1 agrees at 10 bases. CDR3 length: 15 residues. Per the germline V gene, CDR1 is MNHNS and CDR2 is SASEGT. Here the CDR3 reads CASSKAGTGVGELFF. For the CDR3, the DNA is TGTGCCAGCAGTAAAGCCGGGACAGGGGTAGGGGAGCTGTTTTTT.

V is TRBV7-2 and J is TRBJ2-1, with TRBD2 matching 10 bases. In germline, CDR1 is SGHTA, CDR2 FQGNSA. The V segment lost 5 bases and the J segment 7 bases; nucleotides outside the gene matches: 11. The CDR3 is 16 amino acids. The CDR3 coding sequence is TGTGCCAGCAGCCCCCAAGGAGCGGGGGGGCGGAATGAGCAGTTCTTC. It encodes CASSPQGAGGRNEQFF.